The 28 T cell receptor beta chains reported below all come from one sample, sequenced in a study of blood T cells in healthy people across ages. Primed by a sample-barcoded 5' primer and a J-beta primer mix, a second PCR proceeded for roughly 6 to 12 cycles. TCRdb redid the calling of the 5' RACE reads with MiXCR, one entry per CDR3 protein. The sample consists of around 1,500,000 distinct CDR3 sequences, 42% of them appearing once. Sequenced material: blood. Receptors originate from a woman aged 18-35 years in good health.

This rearrangement joins TRBV12-3 or TRBV12-4 to TRBJ2-1; TRBD2 agrees at 10 bases. CDR3 length: 16 amino acids. V dropped 5 bases and J dropped 8; count of bases not matched to a gene: 12. CDR3 sequence reads: CASSPSLAGVVYEQFF. DNA for the CDR3: TGTGCCAGCAGTCCCAGCCTAGCGGGAGTTGTGTATGAGCAGTTCTTC.

This clonotype was seen a handful of times. The chain links TRBV10-3 to TRBJ2-5; 16 bases fit TRBD2. Trimming took 8 bases from V and 4 from J; bases not matched to a gene: 13. The CDR3 loop spans 18 amino acids. Germline V gene data show CDR1 as ENHRY and CDR2 as SYGVKD. This CDR3 is CAIAKPPGLAGGRETQYF. DNA for the CDR3: TGTGCCATCGCAAAACCCCCGGGACTAGCGGGAGGGCGAGAGACCCAGTACTTC.

The V and J genes are TRBV5-1 and TRBJ2-2; D is unresolved. Looked up from germline, CDR1 is SGHRS and CDR2 is YFSETQ. Deletions cut 1 base from V and 0 bases from J, with 7 bases between. This CDR3 contains 15 residues. The CDR3 bases are TGCGCCAGCAGCTTGAGCGAATCGAACACCGGGGAGCTGTTTTTT. Amino acid sequence: CASSLSESNTGELFF. Full variable domain (missing parts from reference TRBV5-1 and TRBJ2-2): KAGVTQTPRYLIKTRGQQVTLSCSPISGHRSVSWYQQTPGQGLQFLFEYFSETQRNKGNFPGRFSGRQFSNSRSEMNVSTLELGDSALYLCASSLSESNTGELFFGEGSRLTVL.

Regarding this clonotype: Relative to the germline gene, one junction end is altered; a read error may explain this. This chain connects TRBV28 to TRBJ2-5; tentatively, D is TRBD2 (6 bases). The J call may be incorrect, as the DNA end agrees better with TRBJ2-7. Germline V gene sequence: CDR1 MDHEN, CDR2 SYDVKM. CDR3 length equals 13 residues. DNA of the CDR3: TGTGCCAACAGTCAGAGAGCGCGGGGCGAGCAGTACTTC. This sequence encodes CANSQRARGEQYF.

This clonotype was detected only a few times. V usage is TRBV6-1 and J usage is TRBJ2-7; D is unclear. The CDR3 is made up of 12 amino acids. Germline V gene sequence: CDR1 MNHNS, CDR2 SASEGT. Trimming left V 1 base short and J 7 bases short, with 8 bases between. DNA of the CDR3: TGTGCCAGCAGTGAAGGATACAATGAGCAGTACTTC. This encodes CASSEGYNEQYF.

At least ten counts were recorded for this clonotype. The chain combines TRBV6-1 with TRBJ2-7, with D uncertain. CDR3 size: 12 residues. CDR1 is MNHNS and CDR2 is SASEGT in the germline V gene. Trimming shortened V by 2 bases and J by 3 bases, and 5 bases separated the two germline ends. The CDR3 region has the DNA TGTGCCAGCAGTGAACAGTACTACGAGCAGTACTTC. Protein product: CASSEQYYEQYF.

This clonotype turned up a few times. J is TRBJ2-1 and V is TRBV2; 7 bases are a match to TRBD2. The length of the CDR3 is 14 residues. In germline, CDR1 is SNHLY, CDR2 FYNNEI. V gave up 5 bases and J gave up 8 bases; unmatched junction bases: 9. Here the CDR3 DNA reads TGTGCCAGCAGTCCTAGCGGACGGGACGATGAGCAGTTCTTC. It encodes CASSPSGRDDEQFF.

A few counts support this clonotype. The chain joins TRBV7-2 to TRBJ2-3; D remains unclear. The CDR3 extends over 8 amino acids. The V end lost 1 base, the J end lost 14 bases, and 1 base lay between the germline ends. Germline CDR1 and CDR2: SGHTA and FQGNSA. As DNA, the CDR3 is TGTGCCAGCAGCTTAGTGTATTTT. Residues: CASSLVYF.

In the case of this clonotype: An end of the junction differs from the germline gene, which may be a read error. This chain joins TRBV4-1 and TRBJ2-7; tentative D call: TRBD2 (7 bases). CDR3 length: 17 amino acids. The germline V gene has CDR1 MGHRA and CDR2 YSYEKL. The CDR3 is CASSQRGASGYSYGQYF. DNA for the CDR3: TGCGCCAGCAGCCAACGGGGGGCTAGCGGTTACTCCTACGGGCAGTACTTC.

This chain connects TRBV7-2 to TRBJ2-1; D is undetermined. Per the germline V gene, CDR1 is SGHTA and CDR2 is FQGNSA. V gave up 5 bases and J gave up 5 bases, with 22 bases separating them. The CDR3 runs 17 residues. DNA for the CDR3: TGTGCCAGCAGCCCAGAAACGGCTAAACCTAGTAACAATGAGCAGTTCTTC. It encodes CASSPETAKPSNNEQFF.

The chain carries TRBV10-3 and TRBJ1-2; D perhaps matches TRBD1 (6 bases). V gave up 6 bases and J gave up 4 bases, with 12 bases separating them. The CDR3 has 13 amino acids. Looked up from germline, CDR1 is ENHRY and CDR2 is SYGVKD. The CDR3 loop is CAIRTDRLYGYTF. The CDR3 nucleotides read TGTGCCATCAGGACGGACAGACTCTATGGCTACACCTTC.

The chain uses TRBV10-3 and TRBJ1-5, with D possibly TRBD1 on 5 matching bases. This CDR3 has 13 amino acids. Germline V gene lookup returns CDR1 ENHRY and CDR2 SYGVKD. V shed 6 bases and J shed 6 bases, with 12 bases lying between them. The CDR3 protein is CAISEGQGQPQHF. The CDR3 nucleotides read TGTGCCATCAGCGAGGGTCAGGGTCAGCCCCAGCATTTT.

This clonotype was picked up a small number of times. The rearrangement uses TRBV9 and TRBJ2-1; a weak D match, TRBD1 (6 bases). CDR1 SGDLS and CDR2 YYNGEE come from the germline V gene. This CDR3 has 14 residues. Trimming left V 3 bases short and J 2 bases short, with 9 bases between. The chain's CDR3 is CASSAWDTYNEQFF. DNA of the CDR3: TGTGCCAGCAGCGCCTGGGACACCTACAATGAGCAGTTCTTC.

The chain uses TRBV10-3 and TRBJ1-6, with D possibly being TRBD1 (6 bases). This CDR3 contains 15 residues. The V and J ends lost 0 bases and 7 bases respectively, with 10 bases between them. Germline V gives CDR1 ENHRY, CDR2 SYGVKD. The DNA for the CDR3 is TGTGCCATCAGTGAGTCGGCAGGGACAAATTCACCCCTCCACTTT. Amino acid sequence: CAISESAGTNSPLHF.

The V gene is TRBV6-5, the J gene TRBJ2-1; D is possibly TRBD2 (7 bases). The CDR3 is made up of 16 amino acids. V lost 6 bases, J lost 6 bases, and 21 bases lay in between. CDR1 and CDR2 from the germline V gene are MNHEY and SVGAGI. This CDR3 is CASSPLMGGLGNEQFF. CDR3 DNA: TGTGCCAGCAGCCCCCTTATGGGGGGGCTTGGCAATGAGCAGTTCTTC.

This clonotype was seen repeatedly, ten times or more. The V gene is TRBV7-2, the J gene TRBJ2-3; 10 nucleotides match TRBD2. The ends lost 2 bases at V and 3 bases at J; junction bases unmatched: 2. Germline CDR1 SGHTA, CDR2 FQGNSA. The CDR3 has 15 amino acids. CDR3 amino acids: CASSLSSGRTDTQYF. CDR3 in DNA: TGTGCCAGCAGCTTATCTAGCGGGAGAACAGATACGCAGTATTTT.

This clonotype was observed once. V is TRBV5-1 and J is TRBJ1-1, with D tentatively TRBD1 (6 bases). The germline V gene has CDR1 SGHRS and CDR2 YFSETQ. Trimming took 0 bases from V and 6 from J, leaving 15 bases between them. The CDR3 contains 15 residues. CDR3 region: CASSLAGGREAEAFF. The CDR3 nucleotides are TGCGCCAGCAGCTTGGCCGGGGGCAGGGAAGCTGAAGCTTTCTTT.

Note on this clonotype: Possible read error: a much larger clone is one base away. J is TRBJ2-5 and V is TRBV5-1; unclear D gene. V lost 7 bases and J 1 base, leaving 11 bases between the germline ends. Germline CDR1 is SGHRS and CDR2 is YFSETQ. The CDR3 runs to 13 residues. The CDR3 sequence is CASRREAQETQYF. Here the CDR3 DNA reads TGCGCCAGCCGGAGAGAAGCCCAAGAGACCCAGTACTTC.

The chain recombines TRBV5-1 with TRBJ1-4; D is uncertain. The germline V gene has CDR1 SGHRS and CDR2 YFSETQ. With 4 bases removed from V and 7 bases from J, the gap between germline ends came to 20 bases. The CDR3 runs 16 residues. CDR3 DNA sequence: TGCGCCAGCAGCCGGAGCAGGCAAGGTGGAAGTGAAAAACTGTTTTTT. Translation gives CASSRSRQGGSEKLFF.

This clonotype was observed a few times. This chain connects TRBV12-3 or TRBV12-4 to TRBJ1-1; 7 bases agree with TRBD1. Trimming cost V 5 bases and J 10 bases; bases outside gene matches: 7. The CDR3 has 12 residues. As DNA, the CDR3 is TGTGCCAGCAGTCACAGGGGAGGAGCAGCTTTCTTT. It is translated as CASSHRGGAAFF.

This chain uses TRBV7-9 with TRBJ1-3; no reliable D call. From germline, CDR1 is SEHNR and CDR2 FQNEAQ (reference sequence). Between the trimmed V and J ends, which lost 5 bases and 4 bases, there was a span of 6 bases. This CDR3 has 12 residues. The CDR3 sequence is CASSGIGNTIYF. CDR3 in DNA: TGTGCCAGCAGCGGGATCGGAAACACCATATATTTT.

This clonotype has more than one count but fewer than ten. V usage is TRBV6-2 or TRBV6-3 and J usage is TRBJ1-1, with D tentatively TRBD1 (5 bases). This CDR3 comprises 15 residues. Trimming stripped 2 bases from V and 1 base from J, with 11 bases between. Germline CDR1 is MNHEY and CDR2 is SVGEGT. The CDR3 DNA is TGTGCCAGCAGTTACGAGGGGCTGCCGAACACTGAAGCTTTCTTT. Translation: CASSYEGLPNTEAFF.

The chain couples TRBV9 to TRBJ1-1, with 7 bases fitting TRBD1. V lost 0 bases and J lost 4; bases outside the gene matches: 6. Germline-derived CDR1 and CDR2 are SGDLS and YYNGEE. The length of the CDR3 is 15 residues. The CDR3 DNA follows: TGTGCCAGCAGCGTAGCAGGGACAGAAGTCACTGAAGCTTTCTTT. This gives the protein CASSVAGTEVTEAFF.

CDR3: CASKGGQGAYEQYF. The DNA for the CDR3 is TGTGCCAGCAAGGGGGGACAGGGGGCCTACGAGCAGTACTTC. The gene calls are TRBV12-3 or TRBV12-4 and TRBJ2-4, with TRBD1 matching 11 bases. The assigned J gene may be wrong: the sequence end matches TRBJ2-7 better. The CDR3 contains 14 residues.

The rearrangement joins TRBV7-2 to TRBJ2-7; no reliable D call. Germline lookup yields CDR1 SGHTA and CDR2 FQGNSA. Trimming removed 5 bases from V and 5 bases from J, with 16 bases in between. CDR3 length: 14 residues. The CDR3 sequence is CASSPARTTHEQYF. As DNA, the CDR3 is TGTGCCAGCAGCCCCGCGAGAACCACCCACGAGCAGTACTTC. The whole variable domain, filled in from reference TRBV7-2 and TRBJ2-7, reads GAGVSQSPSNKVTEKGKDVELRCDPISGHTALYWYRQSLGQGLEFLIYFQGNSAPDKSGLPSDRFSAERTGGSVSTLTIQRTQQEDSAVYLCASSPARTTHEQYFGPGTRLTVT.

The chain has TRBV4-2 and TRBJ2-1, with 14 bases matching TRBD2. This CDR3 region has 19 residues. CDR1 and CDR2 from the germline V gene are LGHNA and YNFKEQ. The junction had 7 bases not matched to a gene; V was cut back by 2 bases and J by 1 base. The CDR3 DNA reads TGTGCCAGCAGCCAATCGGGACTAGCGGGAGTCGGTTCCTACAATGAGCAGTTCTTC. It specifies CASSQSGLAGVGSYNEQFF.

The sample holds many counts of this clonotype. The gene calls are TRBV28 and TRBJ1-5, with 8 bases identical to TRBD1. The CDR3 spans 14 residues. CDR1 and CDR2 from the germline V gene are MDHEN and SYDVKM. Trimming at V came to 3 bases and at J to 4 bases, leaving 2 bases not matched to a gene. DNA of the CDR3: TGTGCCAGCAGTTTCGGACAGGGTAATCAGCCCCAGCATTTT. Translating gives CASSFGQGNQPQHF.

This clonotype was detected a few times. V and J are TRBV20-1 and TRBJ2-7; D gene unclear. Trimming stripped 3 bases from V and 0 bases from J, with 9 bases between. Per the germline V gene, CDR1 is DFQATT and CDR2 is SNEGSKA (reference sequence). CDR3 length: 13 residues. CDR3 DNA sequence: TGCAGTGCTAGCGGGTCTAGCTCCTACGAGCAGTACTTC. Protein sequence: CSASGSSSYEQYF.